This T cell receptor beta chain is drawn from a study of cytomegalovirus exposure and HLA in healthy donors. Study-level information: Per a later analysis, the approximately 600 first-cohort and some 130 validation repertoires shared one platform.

Study-level points and caveats: Researchers catalogued under 200 TCR beta chains as cytomegalovirus-associated. Rarity characterized most TCR sequences, yet some public TCRs appeared in many donors. Subsequent analysis found a tendency for first-cohort TCR clusters to co-occur within the 120 or so validation repertoires.

Germline assignment: CDR1 LNHDA and CDR2 SQIVND (reference sequence). J was trimmed by 1 base and V by 3 bases; bases with no gene match: 7. The CDR3 extends over 19 amino acids. Sequencing used immunoSEQ multiplex PCR; TCRdb keeps in-frame clones, though not all of them. This sample has approximately 100,000 clones, with over 85% found just once. Notes on this clone: Its cognate antigen is unknown.

This TCR came from a woman aged 25 to 39 in good health and CMV-seropositive. Source material: PBMCs. J is TRBJ2-2 and V is TRBV19; 14 nucleotides line up with TRBD2. The CDR3: CASSILGLAGAMNTGELFF. The CDR3 region has the DNA TGTGCCAGTAGTATCTTGGGACTAGCGGGAGCTATGAACACCGGGGAGCTGTTTTTT.